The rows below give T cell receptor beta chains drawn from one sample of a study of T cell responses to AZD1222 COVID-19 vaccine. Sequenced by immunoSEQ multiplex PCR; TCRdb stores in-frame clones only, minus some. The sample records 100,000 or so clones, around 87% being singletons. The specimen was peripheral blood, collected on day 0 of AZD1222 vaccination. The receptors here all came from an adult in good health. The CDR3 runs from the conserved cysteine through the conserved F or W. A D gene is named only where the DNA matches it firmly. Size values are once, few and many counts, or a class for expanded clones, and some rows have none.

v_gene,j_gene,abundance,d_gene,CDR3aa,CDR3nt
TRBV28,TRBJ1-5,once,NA,CASSLNYVTDQPQHF,TGTGCCAGCAGTTTAAACTACGTTACCGATCAGCCCCAGCATTTT
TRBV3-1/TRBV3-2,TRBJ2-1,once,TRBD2,CASSQDSLAGGYNEQFF,TGTGCCAGCAGCCAAGATAGTCTAGCGGGAGGTTACAATGAGCAGTTCTTC
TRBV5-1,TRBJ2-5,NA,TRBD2,CASSLGGSGRQETQYF,TGCGCCAGCAGCTTGGGAGGTAGCGGGCGCCAAGAGACCCAGTACTTC
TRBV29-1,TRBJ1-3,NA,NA,CSVAAAGNTIYF,TGCAGCGTCGCCGCGGCTGGAAACACCATATATTTT
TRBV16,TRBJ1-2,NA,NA,CASSPRQYYGYTF,TGTGCCAGCAGCCCACGACAGTATTATGGCTACACCTTC
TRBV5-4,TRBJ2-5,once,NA,CASSLGPQETQYF,TGTGCCAGCAGTCTAGGGCCACAAGAGACCCAGTACTTC
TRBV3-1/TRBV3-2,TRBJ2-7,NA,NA,CASSQEGEGVSYEQYF,TGTGCCAGCAGCCAAGAGGGGGAGGGGGTCTCCTACGAGCAGTACTTC
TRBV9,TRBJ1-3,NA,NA,CASSVAGSGNTIYF,TGTGCCAGCAGCGTAGCAGGATCGGGAAACACCATATATTTT
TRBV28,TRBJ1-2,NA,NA,CASSGPGGGNYGYTF,TGTGCCAGCAGTGGCCCCGGGGGGGGAAACTATGGCTACACCTTC
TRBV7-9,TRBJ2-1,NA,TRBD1,CASSGQGASYNEQFF,TGTGCCAGCAGCGGACAGGGGGCTTCCTACAATGAGCAGTTCTTC
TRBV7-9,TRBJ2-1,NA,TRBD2,CASSFYSLSGRYSYNEQFF,TGTGCCAGCAGCTTCTATTCCCTTAGCGGGAGGTACTCCTACAATGAGCAGTTCTTC
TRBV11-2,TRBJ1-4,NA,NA,CASSLVPEKLFF,TGTGCCAGCAGCTTAGTCCCGGAAAAACTGTTTTTT
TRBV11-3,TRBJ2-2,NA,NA,CASSLTENTGELFF,TGTGCCAGCAGCTTAACGGAGAACACCGGGGAGCTGTTTTTT
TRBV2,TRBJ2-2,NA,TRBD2,CASSAGTSHTGELFF,TGTGCCAGCAGTGCCGGGACTAGCCACACCGGGGAGCTGTTTTTT
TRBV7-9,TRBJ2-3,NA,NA,CASMGQGPDTQYF,TGTGCCAGCATGGGCCAGGGGCCAGATACGCAGTATTTT
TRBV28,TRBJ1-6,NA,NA,CASSLIMARSPLHF,TGTGCCAGCAGTTTAATTATGGCGCGTTCACCCCTCCACTTT
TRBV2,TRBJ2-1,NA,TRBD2,CASTGGFSGTEQFF,TGTGCCAGCACGGGGGGTTTTAGCGGGACTGAGCAGTTCTTC
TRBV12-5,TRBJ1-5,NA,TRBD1,CASGPGTGEPLLQPQHF,TGTGCTAGTGGCCCTGGGACAGGGGAACCCCTCTTGCAGCCCCAGCATTTT
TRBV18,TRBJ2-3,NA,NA,CASSPGTDTQYF,TGTGCCAGCTCCCCTGGCACAGATACGCAGTATTTT
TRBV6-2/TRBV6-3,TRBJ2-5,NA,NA,CASSYSFRDRETQYF,TGTGCCAGCAGTTACTCTTTCCGGGATCGAGAGACCCAGTACTTC
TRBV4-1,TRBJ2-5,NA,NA,CASSLVTALYQETQYF,TGCGCCAGCAGCCTAGTGACAGCCCTGTACCAAGAGACCCAGTACTTC
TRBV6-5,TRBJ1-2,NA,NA,CASSHGDFYGYTF,TGTGCCAGCAGTCACGGGGACTTCTATGGCTACACCTTC
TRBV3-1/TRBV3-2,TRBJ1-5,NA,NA,CASSQDRRRNQPQHF,TGTGCCAGCAGCCAAGATCGGCGGAGAAATCAGCCCCAGCATTTT
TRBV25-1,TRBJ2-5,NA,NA,CASSEAGWYQETQYF,TGTGCCAGCAGTGAGGCAGGCTGGTACCAAGAGACCCAGTACTTC
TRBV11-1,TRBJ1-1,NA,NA,CASSLPTLNTEAFF,TGTGCCAGCAGCTTACCGACACTGAACACTGAAGCTTTCTTT
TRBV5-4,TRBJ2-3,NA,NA,CASRGRDSTDTQYF,TGTGCCAGCAGGGGCCGGGACAGCACAGATACGCAGTATTTT
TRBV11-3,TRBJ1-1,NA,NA,CASSFGRSNTEAFF,TGTGCCAGCAGCTTTGGCAGATCGAACACTGAAGCTTTCTTT
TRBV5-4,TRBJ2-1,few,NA,CASSLAVGAQDNEQFF,TGTGCCAGCAGCTTGGCGGTGGGAGCTCAGGACAATGAGCAGTTCTTC
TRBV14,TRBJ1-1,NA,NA,CASSPGDGRQGDTEAFF,TGTGCCAGCAGCCCAGGAGATGGAAGGCAGGGAGACACTGAAGCTTTCTTT
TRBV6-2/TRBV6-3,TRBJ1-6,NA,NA,CASSYGADSPLHF,TGTGCCAGCAGTTATGGGGCCGATTCACCCCTCCACTTT
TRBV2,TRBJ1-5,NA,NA,CASGDPNSPNQPQHF,TGTGCCAGCGGGGACCCTAACAGTCCTAATCAGCCCCAGCATTTT
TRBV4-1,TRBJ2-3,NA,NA,CASSQEPPDTQYF,TGCGCCAGCAGCCAAGAACCCCCCGATACGCAGTATTTT
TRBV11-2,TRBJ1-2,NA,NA,CASSLNRNYGYTF,TGTGCCAGCAGCCTTAACAGGAACTATGGCTACACCTTC
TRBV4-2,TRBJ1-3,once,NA,CASSQDRVPGNTIYF,TGTGCCAGCAGCCAAGACAGGGTCCCTGGAAACACCATATATTTT
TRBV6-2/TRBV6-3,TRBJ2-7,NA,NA,CASSYSGGRGTFSYEQYF,TGTGCCAGCAGTTACTCGGGGGGTAGGGGAACTTTCTCCTACGAGCAGTACTTC
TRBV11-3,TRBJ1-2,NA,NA,CASSPRGTNYGYTF,TGTGCCAGCAGCCCTCGGGGGACTAACTATGGCTACACCTTC
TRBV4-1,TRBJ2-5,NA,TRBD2,CASSHVLADATQYF,TGCGCCAGCAGCCATGTACTAGCGGACGCCACCCAGTACTTC
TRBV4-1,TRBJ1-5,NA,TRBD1,CASSQDRDRVDQPQHF,TGCGCCAGCAGCCAAGATCGGGACAGGGTGGATCAGCCCCAGCATTTT
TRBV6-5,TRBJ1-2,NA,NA,CASSYSIGGANGGYTF,TGTGCCAGCAGTTACTCGATCGGGGGGGCGAATGGTGGCTACACCTTC
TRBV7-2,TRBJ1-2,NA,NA,CASSLVSGRRTNYGYTF,TGTGCCAGCAGCTTAGTTTCTGGCAGGCGTACTAACTATGGCTACACCTTC
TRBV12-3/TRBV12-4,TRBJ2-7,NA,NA,CASSLGRVYEQYF,TGTGCCAGCAGTCTGGGACGAGTCTACGAGCAGTACTTC
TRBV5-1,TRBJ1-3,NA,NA,CASSLVPANTIYF,TGCGCCAGCAGCTTGGTCCCGGCGAACACCATATATTTT
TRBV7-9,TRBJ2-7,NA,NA,CASSQPTGYEQYF,TGTGCCAGCAGCCAGCCGACAGGCTACGAGCAGTACTTC
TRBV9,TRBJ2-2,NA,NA,CASSLGAQTGELFF,TGTGCCAGCAGCTTGGGTGCTCAGACCGGGGAGCTGTTTTTT
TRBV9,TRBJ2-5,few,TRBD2,CASSAAPGGQETQYF,TGTGCCAGCAGCGCGGCACCGGGGGGCCAAGAGACCCAGTACTTC
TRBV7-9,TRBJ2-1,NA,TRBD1,CASSDLRTGDPHEQFF,TGTGCCAGCAGCGACCTCCGGACAGGGGATCCCCATGAGCAGTTCTTC
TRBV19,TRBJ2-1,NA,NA,CASSTGRANEQFF,TGTGCCAGTAGTACTGGACGCGCCAATGAGCAGTTCTTC
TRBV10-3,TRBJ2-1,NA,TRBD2,CAISESSGGVKVGEQFF,TGTGCCATCAGTGAGTCATCGGGAGGAGTGAAGGTAGGTGAGCAGTTCTTC
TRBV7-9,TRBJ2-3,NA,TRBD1,CASSWRQGHTDTQYF,TGTGCCAGCAGCTGGAGACAGGGTCACACAGATACGCAGTATTTT
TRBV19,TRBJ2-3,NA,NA,CASSLGSLQKDTQYF,TGTGCCAGTAGCCTGGGAAGCCTGCAGAAAGATACGCAGTATTTT
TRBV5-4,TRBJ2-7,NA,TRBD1,CASSPGQGRGEQYF,TGTGCCAGCAGCCCCGGACAGGGAAGAGGCGAGCAGTACTTC
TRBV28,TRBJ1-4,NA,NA,CASSLSSIRSNEKLFF,TGTGCCAGCAGTTTAAGTAGCATTAGATCTAATGAAAAACTGTTTTTT
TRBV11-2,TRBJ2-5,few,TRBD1,CASSPGTGRQETQYF,TGTGCCAGCAGCCCCGGGACAGGGAGGCAAGAGACCCAGTACTTC
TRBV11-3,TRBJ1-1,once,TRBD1,CASSSPGTGNAEAFF,TGTGCCAGCAGCTCCCCCGGGACAGGGAACGCTGAAGCTTTCTTT
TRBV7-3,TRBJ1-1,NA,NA,CASSLWGNTEAFF,TGTGCCAGCAGCTTATGGGGGAACACTGAAGCTTTCTTT